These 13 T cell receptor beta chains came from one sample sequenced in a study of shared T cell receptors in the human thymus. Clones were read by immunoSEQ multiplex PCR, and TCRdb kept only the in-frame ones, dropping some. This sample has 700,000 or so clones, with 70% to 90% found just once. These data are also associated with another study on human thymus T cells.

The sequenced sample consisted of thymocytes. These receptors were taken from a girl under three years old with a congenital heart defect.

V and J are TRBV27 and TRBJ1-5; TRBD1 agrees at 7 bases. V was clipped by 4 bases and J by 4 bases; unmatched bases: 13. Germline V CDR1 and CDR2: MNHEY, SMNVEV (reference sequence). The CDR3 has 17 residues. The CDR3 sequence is CASSSQPDRHFNQPQHF. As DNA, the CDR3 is TGTGCCAGCAGTTCACAGCCGGACAGGCATTTTAATCAGCCCCAGCATTTT.

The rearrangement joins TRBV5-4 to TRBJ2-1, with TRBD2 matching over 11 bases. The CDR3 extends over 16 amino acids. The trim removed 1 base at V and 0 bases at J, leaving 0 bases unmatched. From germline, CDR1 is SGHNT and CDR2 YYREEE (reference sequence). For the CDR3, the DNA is TGTGCCAGCAGCTTGACTAGCGGGAGCTCCTACAATGAGCAGTTCTTC. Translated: CASSLTSGSSYNEQFF.

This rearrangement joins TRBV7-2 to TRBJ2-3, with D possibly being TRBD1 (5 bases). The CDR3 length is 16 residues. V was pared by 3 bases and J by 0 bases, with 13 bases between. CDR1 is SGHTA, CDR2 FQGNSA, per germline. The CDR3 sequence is CASSFYAGKSTDTQYF. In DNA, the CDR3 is TGTGCCAGCAGCTTTTATGCAGGGAAGAGCACAGATACGCAGTATTTT.

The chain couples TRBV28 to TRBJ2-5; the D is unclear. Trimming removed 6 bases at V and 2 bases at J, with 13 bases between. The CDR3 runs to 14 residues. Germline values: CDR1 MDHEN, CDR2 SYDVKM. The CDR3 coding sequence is TGTGCCAGCAGCTCGCCAACGGTGCAAGAGACCCAGTACTTC. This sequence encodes CASSSPTVQETQYF.

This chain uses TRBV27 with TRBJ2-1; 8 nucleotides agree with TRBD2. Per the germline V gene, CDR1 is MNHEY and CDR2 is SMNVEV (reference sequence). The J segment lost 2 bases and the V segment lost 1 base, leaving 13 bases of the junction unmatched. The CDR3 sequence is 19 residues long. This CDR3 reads CASSLFASGGPPPYNEQFF. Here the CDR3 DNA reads TGTGCCAGCAGTTTATTTGCCAGCGGGGGACCACCACCCTACAATGAGCAGTTCTTC.

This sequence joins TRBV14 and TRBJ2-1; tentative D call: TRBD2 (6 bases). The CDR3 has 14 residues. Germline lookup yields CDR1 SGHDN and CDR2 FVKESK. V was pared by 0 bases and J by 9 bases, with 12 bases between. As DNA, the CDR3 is TGTGCCAGCAGCCAAGATAGGTTGGGGGGTGAGCAGTTCTTC. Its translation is CASSQDRLGGEQFF.

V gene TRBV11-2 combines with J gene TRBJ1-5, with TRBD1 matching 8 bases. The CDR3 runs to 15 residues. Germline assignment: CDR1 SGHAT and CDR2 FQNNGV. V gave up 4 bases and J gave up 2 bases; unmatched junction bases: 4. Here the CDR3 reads CASSWGQDRNQPQHF. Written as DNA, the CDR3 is TGTGCCAGCAGCTGGGGACAGGACCGCAATCAGCCCCAGCATTTT. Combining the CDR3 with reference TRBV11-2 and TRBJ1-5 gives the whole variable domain EAGVAQSPRYKIIEKRQSVAFWCNPISGHATLYWYQQILGQGPKLLIQFQNNGVVDDSQLPKDRFSAERLKGVDSTLKIQPAKLEDSAVYLCASSWGQDRNQPQHFGDGTRLSIL.

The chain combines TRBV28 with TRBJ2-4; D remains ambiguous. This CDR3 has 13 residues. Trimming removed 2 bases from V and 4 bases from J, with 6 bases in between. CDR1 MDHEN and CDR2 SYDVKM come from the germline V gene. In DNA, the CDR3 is TGTGCCAGCAGTTTAAACGGGAAAAACATTCAGTACTTC. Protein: CASSLNGKNIQYF.

CDR3 nucleotide sequence: TGTGCCAGCAGTTTCTACCTACTCACAGGGGACGGTAGAGCCAAAAACATTCAGTACTTC. Its protein is CASSFYLLTGDGRAKNIQYF. The chain combines TRBV28 with TRBJ2-4; 7 bases line up with TRBD1. The V and J ends lost 3 bases and 0 bases, in that order; junction bases with no gene match: 17. There are 20 residues in the CDR3. Germline V gene sequence: CDR1 MDHEN, CDR2 SYDVKM.

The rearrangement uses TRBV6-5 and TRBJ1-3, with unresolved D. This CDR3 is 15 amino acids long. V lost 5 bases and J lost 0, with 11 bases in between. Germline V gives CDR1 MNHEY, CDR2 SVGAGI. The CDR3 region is CASSVRHLSGNTIYF. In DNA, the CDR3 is TGTGCCAGCAGTGTTCGACACCTCTCTGGAAACACCATATATTTT.

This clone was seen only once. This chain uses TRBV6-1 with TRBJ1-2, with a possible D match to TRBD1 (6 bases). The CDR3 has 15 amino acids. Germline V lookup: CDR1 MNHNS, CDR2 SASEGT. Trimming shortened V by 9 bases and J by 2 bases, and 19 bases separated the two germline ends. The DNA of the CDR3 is TGTGCCAGTCCTAGAGGGGGACGGTACAACTATGGCTACACCTTC. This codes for CASPRGGRYNYGYTF.

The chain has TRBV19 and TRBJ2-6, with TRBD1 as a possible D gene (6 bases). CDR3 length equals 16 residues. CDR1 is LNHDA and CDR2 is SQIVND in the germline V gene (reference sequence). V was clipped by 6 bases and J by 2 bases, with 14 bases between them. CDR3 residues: CASSLQGSPGANVLTF. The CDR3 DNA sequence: TGTGCCAGTAGCTTACAGGGTTCCCCTGGGGCCAACGTCCTGACTTTC.

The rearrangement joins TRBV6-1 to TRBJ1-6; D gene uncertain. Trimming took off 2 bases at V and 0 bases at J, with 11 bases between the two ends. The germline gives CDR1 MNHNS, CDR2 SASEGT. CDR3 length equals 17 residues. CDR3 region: CASSESSNSSYNSPLHF. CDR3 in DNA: TGTGCCAGCAGTGAATCGTCAAACAGCTCCTATAATTCACCCCTCCACTTT.